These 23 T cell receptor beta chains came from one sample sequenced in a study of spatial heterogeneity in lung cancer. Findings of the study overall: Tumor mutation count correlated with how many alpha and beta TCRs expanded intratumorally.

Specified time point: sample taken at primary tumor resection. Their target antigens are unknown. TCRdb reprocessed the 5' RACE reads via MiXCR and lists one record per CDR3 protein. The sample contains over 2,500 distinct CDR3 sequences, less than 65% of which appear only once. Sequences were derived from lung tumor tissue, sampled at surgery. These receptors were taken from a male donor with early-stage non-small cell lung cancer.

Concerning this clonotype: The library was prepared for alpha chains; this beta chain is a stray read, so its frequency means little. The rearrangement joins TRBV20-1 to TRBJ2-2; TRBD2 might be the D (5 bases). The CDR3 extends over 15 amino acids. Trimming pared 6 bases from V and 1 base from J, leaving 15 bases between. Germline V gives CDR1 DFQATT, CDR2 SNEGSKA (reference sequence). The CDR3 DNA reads TGCAGTGCCAACGCGGCGGGCAGGAACACCGGGGAGCTGTTTTTT. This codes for CSANAAGRNTGELFF.

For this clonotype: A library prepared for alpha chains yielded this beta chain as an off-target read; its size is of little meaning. As DNA, the CDR3 is TGTGCCAGCAGTGTGGGGTCATCCCCGTACGAGCAGTACTTC. It codes for CASSVGSSPYEQYF. V usage is TRBV27 and J usage is TRBJ2-7; D unclear. The length of the CDR3 is 14 residues. V was trimmed by 5 bases and J by 4 bases, leaving 15 bases between them. Germline CDR1 reads MNHEY; CDR2 reads SMNVEV (reference sequence).

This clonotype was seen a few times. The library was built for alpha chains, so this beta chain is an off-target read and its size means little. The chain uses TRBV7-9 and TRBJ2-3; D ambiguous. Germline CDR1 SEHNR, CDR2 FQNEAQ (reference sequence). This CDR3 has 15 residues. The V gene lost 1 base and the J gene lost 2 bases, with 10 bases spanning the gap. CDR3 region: CASSLGQVITDTQYF. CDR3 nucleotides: TGTGCCAGCAGCTTAGGGCAGGTTATCACAGATACGCAGTATTTT.

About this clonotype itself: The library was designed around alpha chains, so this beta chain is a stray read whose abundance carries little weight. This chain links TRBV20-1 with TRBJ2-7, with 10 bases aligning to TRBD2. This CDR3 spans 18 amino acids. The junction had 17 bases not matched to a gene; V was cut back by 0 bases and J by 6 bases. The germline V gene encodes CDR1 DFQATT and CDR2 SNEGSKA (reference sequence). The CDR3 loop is CSARDPSETSGDWGEQYF. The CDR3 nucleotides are TGCAGTGCTAGAGATCCCTCCGAAACTAGCGGGGACTGGGGCGAGCAGTACTTC.

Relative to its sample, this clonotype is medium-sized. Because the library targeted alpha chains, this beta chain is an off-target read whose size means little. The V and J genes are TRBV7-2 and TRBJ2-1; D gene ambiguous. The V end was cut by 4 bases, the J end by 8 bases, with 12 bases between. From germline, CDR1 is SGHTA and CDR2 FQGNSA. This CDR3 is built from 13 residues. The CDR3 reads CASSSRPRDEQFF. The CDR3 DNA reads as TGTGCCAGCAGCTCTCGCCCTAGAGATGAGCAGTTCTTC.

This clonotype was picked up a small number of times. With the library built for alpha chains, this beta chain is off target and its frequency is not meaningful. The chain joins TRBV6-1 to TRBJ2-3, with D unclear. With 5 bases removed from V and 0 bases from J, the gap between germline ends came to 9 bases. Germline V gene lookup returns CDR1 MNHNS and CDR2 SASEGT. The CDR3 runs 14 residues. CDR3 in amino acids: CASSPGSSTDTQYF. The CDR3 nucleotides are TGTGCCAGCAGTCCTGGGTCCAGCACAGATACGCAGTATTTT.

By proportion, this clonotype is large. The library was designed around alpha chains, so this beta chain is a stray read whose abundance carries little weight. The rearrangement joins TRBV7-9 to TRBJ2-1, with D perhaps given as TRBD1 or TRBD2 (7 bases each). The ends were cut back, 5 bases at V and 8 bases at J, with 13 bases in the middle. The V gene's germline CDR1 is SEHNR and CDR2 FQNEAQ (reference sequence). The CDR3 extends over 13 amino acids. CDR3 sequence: CASSNQGGDEQFF. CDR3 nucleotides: TGTGCCAGCAGCAACCAGGGGGGGGATGAGCAGTTCTTC.

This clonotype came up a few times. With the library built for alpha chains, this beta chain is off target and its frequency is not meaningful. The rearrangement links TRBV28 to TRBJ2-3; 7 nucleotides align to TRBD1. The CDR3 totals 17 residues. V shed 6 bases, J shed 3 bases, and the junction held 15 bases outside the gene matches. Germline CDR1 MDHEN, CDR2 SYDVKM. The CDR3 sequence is CASRPSDRLKVTDTQYF. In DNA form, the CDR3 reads TGTGCCAGCAGACCCTCGGACAGGCTTAAGGTTACAGATACGCAGTATTTT.

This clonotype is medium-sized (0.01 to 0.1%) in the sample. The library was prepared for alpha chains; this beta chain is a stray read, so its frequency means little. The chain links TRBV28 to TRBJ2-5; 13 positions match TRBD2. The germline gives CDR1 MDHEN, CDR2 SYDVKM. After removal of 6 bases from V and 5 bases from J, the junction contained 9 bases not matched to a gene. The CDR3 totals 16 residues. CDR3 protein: CASSYGLAGDGETQYF. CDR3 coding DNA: TGTGCCAGCAGCTACGGACTAGCGGGAGACGGTGAGACCCAGTACTTC.

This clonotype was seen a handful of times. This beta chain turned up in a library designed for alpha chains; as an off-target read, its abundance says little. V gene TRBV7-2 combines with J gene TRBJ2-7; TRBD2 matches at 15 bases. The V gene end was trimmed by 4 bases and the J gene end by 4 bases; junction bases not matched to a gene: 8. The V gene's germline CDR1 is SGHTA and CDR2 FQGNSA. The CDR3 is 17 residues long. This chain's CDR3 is CASSSFGLAGGLYEQYF. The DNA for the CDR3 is TGTGCCAGCAGCTCGTTCGGACTAGCGGGGGGGCTTTACGAGCAGTACTTC. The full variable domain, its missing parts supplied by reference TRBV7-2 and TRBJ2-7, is GAGVSQSPSNKVTEKGKDVELRCDPISGHTALYWYRQSLGQGLEFLIYFQGNSAPDKSGLPSDRFSAERTGGSVSTLTIQRTQQEDSAVYLCASSSFGLAGGLYEQYFGPGTRLTVT.

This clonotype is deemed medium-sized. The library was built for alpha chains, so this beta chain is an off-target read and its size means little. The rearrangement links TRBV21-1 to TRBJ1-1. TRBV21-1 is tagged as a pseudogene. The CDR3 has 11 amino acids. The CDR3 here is CATPRAFWAFF. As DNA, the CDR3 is TGTGCCACCCCGAGGGCCTTTTGGGCTTTCTTT.

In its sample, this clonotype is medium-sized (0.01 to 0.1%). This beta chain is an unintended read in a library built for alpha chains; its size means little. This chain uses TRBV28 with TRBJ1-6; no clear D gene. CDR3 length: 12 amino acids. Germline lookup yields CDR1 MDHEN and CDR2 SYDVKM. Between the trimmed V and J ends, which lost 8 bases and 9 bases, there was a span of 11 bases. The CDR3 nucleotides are TGTGCCAGCTCCTTTCGGGGTTCACCCCTCCACTTT. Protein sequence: CASSFRGSPLHF.

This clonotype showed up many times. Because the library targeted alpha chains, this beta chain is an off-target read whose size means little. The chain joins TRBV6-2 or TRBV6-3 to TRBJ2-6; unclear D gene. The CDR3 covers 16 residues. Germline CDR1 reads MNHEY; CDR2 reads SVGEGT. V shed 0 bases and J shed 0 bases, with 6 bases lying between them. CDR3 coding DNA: TGTGCCAGCAGTTACTCGACTCGCTCTGGGGCCAACGTCCTGACTTTC. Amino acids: CASSYSTRSGANVLTF.

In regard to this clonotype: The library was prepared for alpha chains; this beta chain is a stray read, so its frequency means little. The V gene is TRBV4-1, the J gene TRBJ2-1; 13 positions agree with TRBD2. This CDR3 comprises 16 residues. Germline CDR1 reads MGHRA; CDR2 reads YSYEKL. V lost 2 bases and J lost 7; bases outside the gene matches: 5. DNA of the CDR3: TGCGCCAGCAGCCAATTCGGACTAGCGGGAGTTAATGAGCAGTTCTTC. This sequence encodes CASSQFGLAGVNEQFF.

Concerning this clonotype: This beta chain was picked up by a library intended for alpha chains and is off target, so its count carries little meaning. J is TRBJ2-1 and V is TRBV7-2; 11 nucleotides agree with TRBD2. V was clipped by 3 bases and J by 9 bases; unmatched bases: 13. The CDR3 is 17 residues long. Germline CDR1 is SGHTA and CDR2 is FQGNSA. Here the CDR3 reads CASSFVSGRADLSEQFF. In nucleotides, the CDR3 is TGTGCCAGCAGCTTCGTTAGCGGGAGGGCCGATTTGAGTGAGCAGTTCTTC.

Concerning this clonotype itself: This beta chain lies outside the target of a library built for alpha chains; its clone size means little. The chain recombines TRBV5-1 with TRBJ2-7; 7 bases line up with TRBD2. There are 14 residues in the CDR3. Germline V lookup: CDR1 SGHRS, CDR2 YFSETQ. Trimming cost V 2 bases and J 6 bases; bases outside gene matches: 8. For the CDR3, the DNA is TGCGCCAGCAGCTTCGGCGGGAGCTGGGGCGAGCAGTACTTC. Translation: CASSFGGSWGEQYF.

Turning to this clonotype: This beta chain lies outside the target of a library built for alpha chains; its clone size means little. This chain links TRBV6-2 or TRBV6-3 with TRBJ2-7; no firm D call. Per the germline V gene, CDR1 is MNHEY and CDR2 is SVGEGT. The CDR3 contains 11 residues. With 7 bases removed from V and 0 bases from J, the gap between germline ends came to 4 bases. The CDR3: CASTSSYEQYF. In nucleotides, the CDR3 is TGTGCCAGCACTAGCTCCTACGAGCAGTACTTC.

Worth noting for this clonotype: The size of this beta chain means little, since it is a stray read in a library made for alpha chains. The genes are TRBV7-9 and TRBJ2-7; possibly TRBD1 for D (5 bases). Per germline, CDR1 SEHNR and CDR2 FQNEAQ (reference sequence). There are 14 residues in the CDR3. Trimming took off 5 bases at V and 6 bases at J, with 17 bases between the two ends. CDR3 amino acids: CASSPDDRLPEQYF. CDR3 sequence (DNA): TGTGCCAGCAGCCCGGACGACAGATTGCCCGAGCAGTACTTC.

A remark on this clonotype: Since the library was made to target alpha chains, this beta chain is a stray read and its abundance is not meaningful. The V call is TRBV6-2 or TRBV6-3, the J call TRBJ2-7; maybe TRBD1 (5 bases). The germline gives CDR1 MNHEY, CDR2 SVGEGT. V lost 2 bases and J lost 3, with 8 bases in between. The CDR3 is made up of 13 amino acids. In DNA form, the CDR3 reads TGTGCCAGCAGTTACGAGACAGTCTACGAGCAGTACTTC. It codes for CASSYETVYEQYF.

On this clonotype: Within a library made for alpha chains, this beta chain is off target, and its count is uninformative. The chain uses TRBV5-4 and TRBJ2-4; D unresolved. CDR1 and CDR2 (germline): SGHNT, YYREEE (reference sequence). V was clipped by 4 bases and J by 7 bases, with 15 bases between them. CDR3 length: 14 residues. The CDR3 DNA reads TGTGCCAGCAGCCAACAAGATAAAGGGAACATTCAGTACTTC. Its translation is CASSQQDKGNIQYF.

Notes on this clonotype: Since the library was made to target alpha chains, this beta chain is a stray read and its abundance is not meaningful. DNA for the CDR3: TGCAGTGCTGCCCGCCGTTATCGGGGGGACAATGAGCAGTTCTTC. This encodes CSAARRYRGDNEQFF. The J gene is TRBJ2-1, the V gene TRBV20-1; 7 bases fit TRBD2. V was clipped by 5 bases and J by 5 bases; unmatched bases: 12. Germline V gives CDR1 DFQATT, CDR2 SNEGSKA (reference sequence). This CDR3 region has 15 residues.

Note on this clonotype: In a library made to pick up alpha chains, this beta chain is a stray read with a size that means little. The CDR3 sequence: CASSQENETQYF. CDR3 nucleotide sequence: TGTGCCAGCAGCCAAGAGAACGAGACCCAGTACTTC. The rearrangement joins TRBV4-2 to TRBJ2-5, with D uncertain. The V gene's germline CDR1 is LGHNA and CDR2 YNFKEQ. Trimming cost V 0 bases and J 5 bases, with 4 bases left between them. The CDR3 covers 12 residues.

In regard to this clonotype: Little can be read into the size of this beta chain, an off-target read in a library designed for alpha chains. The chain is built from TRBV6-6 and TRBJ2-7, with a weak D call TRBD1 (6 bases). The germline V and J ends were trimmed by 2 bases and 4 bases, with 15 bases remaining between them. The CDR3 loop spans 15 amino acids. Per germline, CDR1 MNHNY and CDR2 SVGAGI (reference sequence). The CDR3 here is CASSYDGTTAYEQYF. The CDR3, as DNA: TGTGCCAGCAGTTACGACGGGACAACAGCATACGAGCAGTACTTC.